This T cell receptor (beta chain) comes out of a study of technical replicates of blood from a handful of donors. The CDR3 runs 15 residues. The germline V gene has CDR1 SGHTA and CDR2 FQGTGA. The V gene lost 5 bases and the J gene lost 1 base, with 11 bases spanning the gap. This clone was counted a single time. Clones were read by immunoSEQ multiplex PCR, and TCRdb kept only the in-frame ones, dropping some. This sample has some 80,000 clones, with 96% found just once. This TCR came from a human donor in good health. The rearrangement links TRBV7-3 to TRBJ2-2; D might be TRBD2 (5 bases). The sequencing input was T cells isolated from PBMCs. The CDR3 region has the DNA TGTGCCAGCAGCCTAGCACCTCGGAACACCGGGGAGCTGTTTTTT. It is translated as CASSLAPRNTGELFF.